Following are 7 T cell receptor beta chains from one sample sequenced in a study of T cells after yellow fever vaccination. TCRdb independently ran MiXCR on the 5' RACE reads; one entry per CDR3 protein. The table records a few hundred thousand distinct CDR3 sequences, 6% to 8% of them present only once. The sample here was PBMCs, taken 5 days after the yellow fever booster vaccination. These receptors all come from a man between 25 and 39 years old who received the YFV17D yellow fever vaccine.

This clonotype showed up just a few times. The CDR3 spells CSATRAGVDKNIQYF. The CDR3 coding sequence is TGCAGTGCCACGCGGGCGGGAGTGGACAAAAACATTCAGTACTTC. The chain carries TRBV20-1 and TRBJ2-4; 7 nucleotides agree with TRBD2. The CDR3 sequence is 15 residues long. Germline lookup yields CDR1 DFQATT and CDR2 SNEGSKA (reference sequence). Unmatched junction bases numbered 11, after V lost 6 bases and J lost 3 bases.

This clonotype was seen a few times. The V gene is TRBV6-2 or TRBV6-3, the J gene TRBJ2-1; 13 bases agree with TRBD2. Trimming took 6 bases from V and 8 from J; bases not matched to a gene: 7. There are 15 residues in the CDR3. Germline-derived CDR1 and CDR2 are MNHEY and SVGEGT. CDR3 in amino acids: CASRFGLAGVDEQFF. In DNA, the CDR3 is TGTGCCAGCAGATTCGGACTAGCGGGAGTAGATGAGCAGTTCTTC.

V gene TRBV10-3 combines with J gene TRBJ2-3; 7 bases fit TRBD2. V shed 6 bases and J 4 bases; nucleotides not matched to a gene: 4. The germline gives CDR1 ENHRY, CDR2 SYGVKD. The CDR3 is 13 residues long. This chain's CDR3 is CAIRTGGADTQYF. The CDR3 region has the DNA TGTGCCATCAGGACGGGAGGCGCAGATACGCAGTATTTT.

The rearrangement joins TRBV5-4 to TRBJ2-1; TRBD1 aligns across 9 bases. Germline V CDR1 and CDR2: SGHNT, YYREEE (reference sequence). The CDR3 loop spans 16 amino acids. Trimming at V came to 0 bases and at J to 10 bases, leaving 11 bases not matched to a gene. CDR3 in DNA: TGTGCCAGCAGCTTGGAGACCGGGACAGGGATCGACGAGCAGTTCTTC. It codes for CASSLETGTGIDEQFF.

At least ten counts were recorded for this clonotype. V gene TRBV6-5 combines with J gene TRBJ2-2; D is possibly TRBD1 or TRBD2 (5 bases each). The CDR3 length is 14 residues. With 7 bases removed from V and 2 bases from J, the gap between germline ends came to 11 bases. The V gene's germline CDR1 is MNHEY and CDR2 SVGAGI. The CDR3 nucleotides are TGTGCCAGCACCTCGGGACGTAACACCGGGGAGCTGTTTTTT. It specifies CASTSGRNTGELFF.

This chain uses TRBV5-1 with TRBJ1-1; maybe TRBD1 (5 bases). V gave up 7 bases and J gave up 5 bases, with 15 bases separating them. Germline CDR1 and CDR2: SGHRS and YFSETQ. CDR3 length: 13 amino acids. The CDR3 loop is CASVRGGGTEAFF. The DNA of the CDR3 is TGCGCCAGCGTTCGTGGGGGGGGGACTGAAGCTTTCTTT.

This clonotype was counted many times. The chain combines TRBV9 with TRBJ2-3; TRBD2 matches 10 bases. The trim removed 3 bases at V and 2 bases at J, leaving 3 bases unmatched. The length of the CDR3 is 15 residues. The germline gives CDR1 SGDLS, CDR2 YYNGEE. CDR3 residues: CASSATSGLTDTQYF. The CDR3, as DNA: TGTGCCAGCAGCGCGACTAGCGGGCTCACAGATACGCAGTATTTT.